The TCR beta chain under discussion was sequenced for a study of cytomegalovirus exposure and HLA in healthy donors. Notes on this clone: As yet, its antigen is unknown.

Overall study results and limits: A classifier reportedly called cytomegalovirus status with high sensitivity and specificity. Based on reports, TCR beta sequences accurately predicted HLA-A and HLA-B alleles for most subjects. TCR beta sequences numbering around 15,000 were associated with HLA alleles at 0.05 false discovery rate in a later analysis.

Both 60 Vbeta primers and 13 Jbeta primers went into the PCR. Some clones are missing from TCRdb's copy, which holds only in-frame ones; the method was immunoSEQ multiplex PCR. This table has a few hundred thousand clones, 60% to 85% appearing once. The sequence was obtained from a man between 40 and 49 years old in good health and CMV-seronegative. The sequenced material came from PBMCs.

In nucleotides, the CDR3 is TGTGCCAGCAGTCTGCAGATCTATAATTCACCCCTCCACTTT. The encoded protein is CASSLQIYNSPLHF. V and J are TRBV27 and TRBJ1-6; D is unresolved. The germline V gene encodes CDR1 MNHEY and CDR2 SMNVEV (reference sequence). Trimming removed 5 bases at V and 3 bases at J, with 8 bases between. The CDR3 totals 14 residues.